The clone carrying this T cell receptor beta chain was counted once. This sample is drawn from a study of T-cell memory formation after mild COVID-19. V lost 1 base, J lost 1 base, and 3 bases stayed unmatched. Germline CDR1 is MNHEY and CDR2 is SVGAGI. This CDR3 has 16 amino acids. TCRdb re-derived calls from the 5' RACE reads in MiXCR, one entry per CDR3 protein. The table lists roughly 350,000 distinct CDR3 sequences, roughly 13% of them singletons. Sequenced: PBMCs or a T cell subset sorted from them (not recorded which). The J gene is TRBJ1-2, the V gene TRBV6-5, with 10 bases fitting TRBD1. This clonotype was sampled from a man in his late teens or twenties who had mild COVID-19 (a few samples of this study predate the infection). Cell type and time point are not known. The CDR3 region is CASSYWRTGGNYGYTF. CDR3 bases: TGTGCCAGCAGTTACTGGCGGACAGGGGGTAACTATGGCTACACCTTC.